These T cell receptor beta chains were read from a single sample in a study of blood T cell repertoires in COVID-19. Clones were read by immunoSEQ multiplex PCR, and TCRdb kept only the in-frame ones, dropping some. There are 110,000 to 150,000 clones in the sample; 85% to 90% occur only once, and under 3.5% lies in the top ten. The sequencing sample was made of peripheral blood. Every receptor here comes from a woman in her sixties with active COVID-19. The CDR3 runs from the conserved cysteine through the conserved F or W. The D gene is left open where the match is weak. Part of the rows lack a size; the others show once, few, many or a class for expanded clones.

14	TRBV5-1	-	TRBJ2-4	-	CASSRRQVRNIQYF	TGCGCCAGCAGCCGGCGACAGGTTAGAAACATTCAGTACTTC
14	TRBV18	-	TRBJ2-5	TRBD1	CASSRDRGKETQYF	TGTGCCAGCTCACGGGACAGGGGAAAAGAGACCCAGTACTTC
15	TRBV19	once	TRBJ1-3	-	CASSNDIPPGNTIYF	TGTGCCAGTAGTAATGACATCCCGCCGGGGAACACCATATATTTT
18	TRBV5-1	-	TRBJ1-4	TRBD1	CASSLTGAVSWTNEKLFF	TGCGCCAGCAGCTTAACAGGGGCAGTTTCATGGACTAATGAAAAACTGTTTTTT
15	TRBV4-2	-	TRBJ2-7	TRBD2	CASQPSTTSVNEQYF	TGTGCCAGCCAGCCAAGCACGACTAGCGTGAACGAGCAGTACTTC
15	TRBV9	-	TRBJ2-2	-	CASSSHMTNTGELFF	TGTGCCAGCAGCTCCCACATGACGAACACCGGGGAGCTGTTTTTT
16	TRBV3-1/TRBV3-2	-	TRBJ1-6	TRBD1	CASSQSRTGNNSPLHF	TGTGCCAGCAGCCAATCCCGGACAGGGAATAATTCACCCCTCCACTTT
16	TRBV5-1	-	TRBJ1-1	TRBD1	CASSTVGTGYLVEAFF	TGCGCCAGCAGCACAGTGGGGACAGGTTATTTGGTTGAAGCTTTCTTT
15	TRBV19	-	TRBJ2-5	TRBD2	CASSKASGGEETQYF	TGTGCCAGTAGTAAGGCTAGCGGGGGGGAAGAGACCCAGTACTTC
15	TRBV2	few	TRBJ2-1	TRBD2	CASSRLAGGPSEQFF	TGTGCCAGCAGTAGGCTAGCGGGAGGGCCGAGTGAGCAGTTCTTC
14	TRBV11-2	-	TRBJ1-2	TRBD1	CASSHLTGGRGYTF	TGTGCCAGCAGCCATCTGACAGGGGGCCGGGGCTACACCTTC
15	TRBV5-8	-	TRBJ2-7	-	CASSFSRGLSGEQYF	TGTGCCAGCAGCTTCAGCCGGGGTTTGTCAGGCGAGCAGTACTTC
14	TRBV28	-	TRBJ2-7	TRBD1	CASSFADRGYEQYF	TGTGCCAGCAGTTTCGCAGACAGGGGGTACGAGCAGTACTTC
16	TRBV5-5	once	TRBJ1-1	TRBD1	CASSLAGTGVLAEAFF	TGTGCCAGCAGCTTGGCCGGGACAGGGGTATTGGCTGAAGCTTTCTTT
17	TRBV5-1	-	TRBJ2-4	TRBD2	CASSLEGLAIAKNIQYF	TGCGCCAGCAGCTTGGAAGGACTAGCGATAGCCAAAAACATTCAGTACTTC
14	TRBV27	-	TRBJ1-5	-	CASSLAGVNQPQHF	TGTGCCAGCAGTTTAGCAGGGGTCAATCAGCCCCAGCATTTT
15	TRBV29-1	-	TRBJ2-1	TRBD2	CSAGVSGLSQSEQFF	TGCAGCGCTGGAGTTTCGGGACTAAGCCAAAGTGAGCAGTTCTTC
15	TRBV3-1/TRBV3-2	-	TRBJ2-1	TRBD2	CASSQGRGRANEQFF	TGTGCCAGCAGCCAAGGTCGCGGGAGGGCGAATGAGCAGTTCTTC
14	TRBV2	-	TRBJ2-1	TRBD2	CASSSGRARNEQFF	TGTGCCAGCAGCTCCGGGAGGGCCCGTAATGAGCAGTTCTTC
15	TRBV9	once	TRBJ2-1	-	CASSVGGSEYNEQFF	TGTGCCAGCAGCGTAGGGGGTAGCGAATACAATGAGCAGTTCTTC
15	TRBV6-5	-	TRBJ2-1	TRBD2	CASSNSGSGYNEQFF	TGTGCCAGCAGCAATAGCGGGAGCGGCTACAATGAGCAGTTCTTC
15	TRBV7-6	-	TRBJ2-7	TRBD2	CASSLPGTSSHEQYF	TGTGCCAGCAGCTTACCCGGGACTAGTTCCCACGAGCAGTACTTC
16	TRBV9	-	TRBJ2-2	TRBD2	CASSVGGSLITGELFF	TGTGCCAGCAGCGTTGGCGGGAGTCTTATAACCGGGGAGCTGTTTTTT
15	TRBV19	-	TRBJ2-1	TRBD2	CASSPGTSPHNEQFF	TGTGCCAGTAGTCCCGGGACTAGTCCCCACAATGAGCAGTTCTTC
14	TRBV29-1	-	TRBJ2-7	TRBD1	CSVERGLGGDEQYF	TGCAGCGTTGAAAGGGGGCTAGGGGGTGACGAGCAGTACTTC
14	TRBV2	-	TRBJ2-4	TRBD1	CASSGGQPKNIQYF	TGTGCCAGCAGTGGGGGACAGCCTAAAAACATTCAGTACTTC
16	TRBV24-1	-	TRBJ2-5	TRBD1	CATSDRDNFRGETQYF	TGTGCCACCAGTGACCGGGACAACTTCAGGGGGGAGACCCAGTACTTC
16	TRBV9	few	TRBJ1-3	-	CASSVDPGPYRNTIYF	TGTGCCAGCAGCGTAGATCCAGGGCCGTACCGGAACACCATATATTTT
14	TRBV19	-	TRBJ2-3	-	CASSDRAERGTQYF	TGTGCCAGTAGTGATAGGGCGGAAAGGGGTACGCAGTATTTT
17	TRBV7-6	-	TRBJ2-3	-	CASSLDHSGDGTDTQYF	TGTGCCAGCAGCTTAGACCATTCGGGAGACGGCACAGATACGCAGTATTTT
15	TRBV7-9	-	TRBJ2-7	TRBD2	CASSPGGGQFYEQYF	TGTGCCAGCAGCCCCGGGGGGGGCCAGTTCTACGAGCAGTACTTC
13	TRBV2	-	TRBJ2-1	-	CASSGQLFNEQFF	TGTGCCAGCAGTGGTCAACTGTTCAATGAGCAGTTCTTC
17	TRBV27	-	TRBJ2-7	TRBD2	CASSTLLGGRIGGEQYF	TGTGCCAGCAGTACCCTCTTGGGCGGGAGGATTGGGGGGGAGCAGTACTTC
15	TRBV9	-	TRBJ2-7	-	CASSVGGSGDYEQYF	TGTGCCAGCAGCGTAGGTGGGAGTGGGGACTACGAGCAGTACTTC
12	TRBV11-2	-	TRBJ2-3	-	CASRTTTDTQYF	TGTGCCAGCAGGACTACCACAGATACGCAGTATTTT
14	TRBV16	-	TRBJ1-1	TRBD1	CASSQGQGDTEAFF	TGTGCCAGCAGCCAGGGACAGGGGGACACTGAAGCTTTCTTT
14	TRBV27	-	TRBJ2-7	TRBD1	CASSFRDRAYEQYF	TGTGCCAGCAGTTTCCGGGACAGGGCCTACGAGCAGTACTTC
16	TRBV5-4	once	TRBJ2-1	TRBD2	CASRRLGVAGGNEQFF	TGTGCCAGCAGGCGACTTGGAGTAGCGGGAGGCAATGAGCAGTTCTTC
14	TRBV21-1	-	TRBJ2-1	-	CASINPEGLGEQFF	TGTGCCAGCATCAACCCAGAGGGCCTGGGTGAGCAGTTCTTC
19	TRBV24-1	-	TRBJ2-4	TRBD2	CATSDLQAGGPGTKNIQYF	TGTGCCACCAGTGATTTGCAAGCGGGAGGGCCCGGAACCAAAAACATTCAGTACTTC